Following are 29 T cell receptor beta chains from one sample sequenced in a study of Tregs in tolerant kidney transplant recipients. The nonmyeloablative bone marrow transplants came from related graft donors, with transient mixed chimerism. TCRdb's table, derived via immunoSEQ multiplex PCR, lists solely in-frame clones and lacks some. This sample's clone table lists about 2,200 clones. This specimen consisted of CD8+ T cells from blood (PBMCs), obtained 6 months after the transplant. The receptor source for this set is a human patient who received a combined kidney and bone marrow transplant. Some of these T cells may belong to the graft donor.

As for this clone: The read ends 3 residues early relative to the CDR3; the germline J gene fills the gap. V gene TRBV5-1 combines with J gene TRBJ2-1; D is perhaps TRBD1 (5 bases). This CDR3 is built from 13 residues. Trimming stripped 2 bases from V and 3 bases from J, with 6 bases between. CDR1 is SGHRS, CDR2 YFSETQ, per germline. Partial CDR3 DNA: TGCGCCAGCAGCTTTACAGGCTACAATGAG. It yields the protein CASSFTGYNE. The whole CDR3 reads CASSFTGYNEQFF.

Partial CDR3 DNA: TGTGCCAGCAGCGTTGGGACTGGACTACAAGAGACC. Translation gives CASSVGTGLQET. The whole CDR3 protein is CASSVGTGLQETQYF. The rearrangement joins TRBV7-9 to TRBJ2-5; a possible D gene is TRBD2 (6 bases). Read coverage stops 3 residues before the CDR3 terminus; the germline J gene supplies the remainder. This CDR3 is 15 amino acids long. CDR1 and CDR2 from the germline V gene are SEHNR and FQNEAQ (reference sequence). Trimming took 5 bases from V and 2 from J, leaving 15 bases between them. The complete variable domain, with remaining parts taken from reference TRBV7-9 and TRBJ2-5, reads DTGVSQNPRHKITKRGQNVTFRCDPISEHNRLYWYRQTLGQGPEFLTYFQNEAQLEKSRLLSDRFSAERPKGSFSTLEIQRTEQGDSAMYLCASSVGTGLQETQYFGPGTRLLVL.

As to this clone: Read coverage stops 3 residues before the CDR3 terminus; the germline J gene supplies the remainder. The rearrangement links TRBV7-3 to TRBJ2-5, with 13 bases aligning to TRBD2. From germline, CDR1 is SGHTA and CDR2 FQGTGA. The V gene end was trimmed by 4 bases and the J gene end by 4 bases; junction bases not matched to a gene: 3. This CDR3 is 15 amino acids long. The CDR3 loop is CASSSGLAGLETQYF. CDR3 bases read: TGTGCCAGCAGCTCGGGACTAGCGGGATTAGAGACC.

As to this clone: The read ends 3 residues early relative to the CDR3; the germline J gene fills the gap. The chain uses TRBV20-1 and TRBJ2-1; TRBD2 might be the D (5 bases). The CDR3 sequence is 15 residues long. Trimming took 6 bases from V and 7 from J, leaving 22 bases between them. The V gene's germline CDR1 is DFQATT and CDR2 SNEGSKA (reference sequence). The CDR3 spells CSAPWEGLHTNEQFF. The covered CDR3 bases are TGCAGTGCCCCTTGGGAAGGACTTCATACTAATGAG.

This clone is deemed medium-sized (0.01 to 0.1%) by its frequency. The read falls 3 residues short of the CDR3 end, and the missing part is taken from the germline J gene. The chain uses TRBV6-1 and TRBJ2-3; TRBD2 aligns across 8 bases. The CDR3 has 18 residues. The germline V gene has CDR1 MNHNS and CDR2 SASEGT. Losses at the gene ends were 2 bases for V and 1 base for J; bases not matched to a gene: 11. The part of the CDR3 DNA that was read is TGTGCCAGCAGTGAACCGGCGGGAGGCCCCTCCCGCACAGATACG. Its translation is CASSEPAGGPSRTDT. The whole CDR3 is CASSEPAGGPSRTDTQYF.

Details on this clone: Read sequence stops 3 residues before the CDR3 end, and the germline J gene provides the missing end. V gene TRBV20-1 combines with J gene TRBJ2-1; D perhaps matches TRBD2 (9 bases). Germline V CDR1 and CDR2: DFQATT, SNEGSKA (reference sequence). The CDR3 sequence is 17 residues long. V lost 6 bases and J 8 bases, leaving 29 bases between the germline ends. Partial CDR3 DNA: TGCAGTGCCCCCGAGGACAGGGCAAGCGGGGGGTCGGATGAG. Protein: CSAPEDRASGGSDE. The entire CDR3 protein is CSAPEDRASGGSDEQFF.

Worth noting for this clone: The read gets to within 3 residues of the CDR3 end, and the germline J gene fills in the rest. The chain couples TRBV4-1 to TRBJ2-7, with D perhaps matching TRBD1 (6 bases). The V end lost 1 base, the J end lost 1 base, and 14 bases lay between the germline ends. Germline V gene lookup returns CDR1 MGHRA and CDR2 YSYEKL. The CDR3 loop spans 16 amino acids. CDR3 sequence: CASSQATGLWSYEQYF. Incomplete CDR3 DNA: TGCGCCAGCAGCCAAGCAACAGGGTTGTGGTCCTACGAG.

CDR3 residues: CASSVELATEQFF. CDR3 DNA (partial): TGTGCCAGCAGCGTGGAATTAGCGACTGAG. The chain uses TRBV5-6 and TRBJ2-1; TRBD2 is a possible D gene (5 bases). The CDR3 end lies 3 residues beyond the end of the read and is filled in from the germline J gene. The CDR3 runs 13 residues. V was cut by 4 bases and J by 9 bases, with 14 bases left in between. Germline assignment: CDR1 SGHDT and CDR2 YYEEEE. The full variable domain, its missing parts supplied by reference TRBV5-6 and TRBJ2-1, is DAGVTQSPTHLIKTRGQQVTLRCSPKSGHDTVSWYQQALGQGPQFIFQYYEEEERQRGNFPDRFSGHQFPNYSSELNVNALLLGDSALYLCASSVELATEQFFGPGTRLTVL.

Remarks on this clone: The DNA ends 3 residues before the CDR3 does, and the rest of the CDR3 is filled in from the germline J gene. The rearrangement links TRBV5-6 to TRBJ1-2; no definite D call. Trimming took 0 bases from V and 4 from J, leaving 10 bases between them. CDR3 length: 14 amino acids. The germline gives CDR1 SGHDT, CDR2 YYEEEE. Incomplete CDR3 DNA: TGTGCCAGCAGCTTGGCCGGGCGGGTCTATGGC. Encoded protein: CASSLAGRVYG. The complete CDR3 reads CASSLAGRVYGYTF.

About this clone: The DNA ends 3 residues before the CDR3 does, and the rest of the CDR3 is filled in from the germline J gene. This sequence joins TRBV5-4 and TRBJ2-1; 8 bases line up with TRBD1. V dropped 4 bases and J dropped 9; count of bases not matched to a gene: 6. The CDR3 runs 13 residues. Germline CDR1 reads SGHNT; CDR2 reads YYREEE (reference sequence). CDR3 DNA (partial): TGTGCCAGCAGCCCTGGCGGGACAGGTGAG. Protein product: CASSPGGTGE. The full CDR3 reads CASSPGGTGEQFF. Filled out from reference TRBV5-4 and TRBJ2-1, the complete variable domain reads ETGVTQSPTHLIKTRGQQVTLRCSSQSGHNTVSWYQQALGQGPQFIFQYYREEENGRGNFPPRFSGLQFPNYSSELNVNALELDDSALYLCASSPGGTGEQFFGPGTRLTVL.

On this clone: The CDR3 end lies 3 residues beyond the end of the read and is filled in from the germline J gene. This chain links TRBV7-6 with TRBJ1-3; D perhaps matches TRBD1 (5 bases). Germline values: CDR1 SGHVS, CDR2 FNYEAQ. The CDR3 covers 16 residues. Trimming cost V 5 bases and J 0 bases, with 14 bases left between them. The CDR3 protein is CASSPGPGFSGNTIYF. The sequenced CDR3 bases are TGTGCCAGCAGCCCAGGGCCAGGTTTCTCTGGAAACACC.

As to this clone: The read stops 3 residues short of the end of the CDR3; the missing end is completed from the germline J gene. The J gene is TRBJ2-1, the V gene TRBV7-8, with a weak D call TRBD1 (5 bases). Trimming pared 2 bases from V and 8 bases from J, leaving 16 bases between. Germline V gives CDR1 SGHVS, CDR2 FQNEAQ. CDR3 size: 15 residues. The CDR3 protein is CASSLIKGAIYEQFF. The sequenced part of the CDR3 DNA is TGTGCCAGCAGCTTAATAAAAGGGGCTATCTATGAG.

In regard to this clone: A junction boundary mismatches the germline segment, possibly from a read error. The read stops 3 residues short of the end of the CDR3; the missing end is completed from the germline J gene. The chain recombines TRBV4-2 with TRBJ1-1; D is perhaps TRBD1 (6 bases). The germline V gene has CDR1 LGHNA and CDR2 YNFKEQ. The CDR3 is 15 residues long. CDR3 DNA, as far as it was read: TGCGCCAGCAGCCAAGAGAGGGGAGGGGGCACTGAA. This gives the protein CASSQERGGGTE. The CDR3, in full, reads CASSQERGGGTEAFF.

With respect to this clone: The read terminates 3 residues before the CDR3 end, so the remaining end is supplied by the germline J gene. The rearrangement links TRBV5-6 to TRBJ1-2; 7 bases are a match to TRBD1. Trimming removed 2 bases from V and 7 bases from J; junction bases left unmatched: 11. This CDR3 region has 15 residues. Germline V gives CDR1 SGHDT, CDR2 YYEEEE. The CDR3 DNA, read in part, is TGTGCCAGCAGCTTTTGGCCAACAGGGGAAAGTGGC. Its translation: CASSFWPTGESG. The full CDR3 protein is CASSFWPTGESGYTF.

As for this clone: Read coverage stops 3 residues before the CDR3 terminus; the germline J gene supplies the remainder. V gene TRBV20-1 combines with J gene TRBJ1-1; 9 positions agree with TRBD1. Germline lookup yields CDR1 DFQATT and CDR2 SNEGSKA (reference sequence). CDR3 length equals 15 residues. After removal of 2 bases from V and 5 bases from J, the junction contained 9 bases not matched to a gene. CDR3 region: CSARTLTGGGTEAFF. The covered CDR3 bases are TGCAGTGCTAGAACCCTGACAGGGGGTGGGACTGAA.

Note on this clone: From the germline J gene comes the end of the CDR3, since the read stops 3 residues before it. The rearrangement uses TRBV10-3 and TRBJ2-7; the match to TRBD1 covers 10 bases. J gave up 4 bases and V 8 bases, and 5 bases lay outside the gene matches. Germline values: CDR1 ENHRY, CDR2 SYGVKD. This CDR3 comprises 13 residues. The CDR3 DNA, read in part, is TGTGCCATCTCGACAGGGGGCATGTACGAG. This translates into CAISTGGMYE. The entire CDR3 sequence reads CAISTGGMYEQYF.

On this clone: The read terminates 3 residues before the CDR3 end, so the remaining end is supplied by the germline J gene. The gene calls are TRBV10-3 and TRBJ2-3, with no clear D. This CDR3 has 13 amino acids. Germline V lookup: CDR1 ENHRY, CDR2 SYGVKD. Trimming left V 11 bases short and J 0 bases short, with 12 bases between. The CDR3: CAVMILSTDTQYF. The DNA read from the CDR3 is TGTGCCGTGATGATACTTAGCACAGATACG.

Concerning this clone itself: The CDR3 end falls 3 residues outside the read, so it is completed with the germline J gene. The chain recombines TRBV28 with TRBJ2-3; 8 bases are shared with TRBD2. V trimming: 5 bases; J trimming: 2 bases; junction bases outside the gene matches: 3. CDR3 length: 14 residues. Germline V gene sequence: CDR1 MDHEN, CDR2 SYDVKM. The DNA read from the CDR3 is TGTGCCAGCAGTCTAGCGGGTTCCACAGATACG. Translation gives CASSLAGSTDT. The entire CDR3 reads CASSLAGSTDTQYF.

Note on this clone: The read halts 3 residues ahead of the CDR3 end, with the missing end drawn from the germline J gene. The rearrangement joins TRBV3-1 (or the pseudogene TRBV3-2) to TRBJ2-5, with 7 positions matching TRBD2. This CDR3 spans 12 amino acids. Germline V gene sequence: CDR1 LGHDT, CDR2 YNNKEL (reference sequence). V was clipped by 5 bases and J by 3 bases; unmatched bases: 0. The CDR3 bases that were read are TGTGCCAGCAGCGGACTAGAAGAGACC. It encodes CASSGLEET. The entire CDR3 sequence reads CASSGLEETQYF.

Comment on this clone: The read falls 3 residues short of the CDR3 end, and the missing part is taken from the germline J gene. The V call is TRBV19, the J call TRBJ2-7; 10 bases agree with TRBD1. The CDR3 extends over 14 amino acids. With 10 bases clipped from V and 3 bases from J, the junction kept 9 bases outside the gene matches. The germline V gene has CDR1 LNHDA and CDR2 SQIVND (reference sequence). Partial CDR3 DNA: TGTGCCACCCAACGGACAGGGGGGATCTACGAG. Encoded protein: CATQRTGGIYE. The whole CDR3 sequence is CATQRTGGIYEQYF. The complete variable domain, with remaining parts taken from reference TRBV19 and TRBJ2-7, reads DGGITQSPKYLFRKEGQNVTLSCEQNLNHDAMYWYRQDPGQGLRLIYYSQIVNDFQKGDIAEGYSVSREKKESFPLTVTSAQKNPTAFYLCATQRTGGIYEQYFGPGTRLTVT.

A word on this clone: The read stops 3 residues short of the end of the CDR3; the missing end is completed from the germline J gene. The V and J genes are TRBV6-2 or TRBV6-3 and TRBJ1-1; D is undetermined. Germline assignment: CDR1 MNHEY and CDR2 SVGEGT. V lost 2 bases and J lost 3, with 10 bases in between. The CDR3 consists of 14 residues. The DNA read from the CDR3 is TGTGCCAGCAGTTACGACTCAGCATACACTGAA. This sequence encodes CASSYDSAYTE. The whole CDR3 sequence reads CASSYDSAYTEAFF.

Concerning this clone itself: The CDR3 end falls 3 residues outside the read, so it is completed with the germline J gene. The chain couples TRBV4-1 to TRBJ2-7; D may be TRBD2 (6 bases). V lost 0 bases and J 3 bases, leaving 12 bases between the germline ends. The CDR3 length is 15 residues. CDR1 is MGHRA, CDR2 YSYEKL, per germline. The CDR3 bases that were read are TGCGCCAGCAGCCAAGATTCAGCGGGCGGCTACGAG. It specifies CASSQDSAGGYE. The complete CDR3 reads CASSQDSAGGYEQYF.

As to this clone: From the germline J gene comes the end of the CDR3, since the read stops 3 residues before it. This sequence joins TRBV4-2 and TRBJ2-7; TRBD2 agrees at 10 bases. CDR1 is LGHNA, CDR2 YNFKEQ, per germline. The CDR3 runs 18 residues. Trimming cost V 2 bases and J 3 bases; bases outside gene matches: 13. Partial CDR3 DNA: TGTGCCAGCAGCCAATCAAGCGGGAGGGCCATTGGAGTCTACGAG. This sequence encodes CASSQSSGRAIGVYE. The entire CDR3 is CASSQSSGRAIGVYEQYF.

Remarks on this clone: Read coverage stops 3 residues before the CDR3 terminus; the germline J gene supplies the remainder. This chain joins TRBV6-1 and TRBJ2-1, with TRBD2 matching 11 bases. Germline V lookup: CDR1 MNHNS, CDR2 SASEGT. V dropped 2 bases and J dropped 4; count of bases not matched to a gene: 1. This CDR3 has 15 residues. The CDR3: CASSELAGGYNEQFF. The CDR3 bases that were read are TGTGCCAGCAGTGAACTAGCGGGAGGATACAATGAG.

CDR3 DNA, as far as it was read: TGCAGCGCGGGGAGCCCGACAGATACG. This encodes CSAGSPTDT. The whole CDR3 reads CSAGSPTDTQYF. The V call is TRBV29-1, the J call TRBJ2-3; weak D call: TRBD2 (5 bases). The sequenced fragment ends 3 residues before the CDR3 boundary, so the rest is inferred from the germline J gene. Germline V gives CDR1 SQVTM, CDR2 ANQGSEA. V lost 7 bases and J lost 3, with 11 bases in between. This CDR3 has 12 amino acids.

A note on this clone: The read terminates 3 residues ahead of where the CDR3 ends, so the germline J gene completes it. The V and J genes are TRBV5-5 and TRBJ1-1; the D gene is possibly TRBD1 (5 bases). Germline CDR1 is SGHKS and CDR2 is YYEKEE (reference sequence). The CDR3 totals 11 residues. The CDR3 spells CASSSTAQAFF. Incomplete CDR3 DNA: TGTGCCAGCAGCTCGACAGCCCAA.

On this clone: The sequence runs out 3 residues before the end of the CDR3; the remainder is reconstructed from the germline J gene. The chain joins TRBV2 to TRBJ1-6; 9 bases are a match to TRBD1. Per germline, CDR1 SNHLY and CDR2 FYNNEI. This CDR3 region has 15 residues. The CDR3 loop reads CASSRPGTGTLPLHF. The sequenced part of the CDR3 DNA is TGTGCCAGCAGTCGTCCGGGGACAGGGACCCTCCCC.

CDR3 amino acids: CATRGRGTAYNEQFF. Partial CDR3 DNA: TGTGCCACCAGGGGGAGGGGGACCGCCTACAATGAG. This chain uses TRBV24-1 with TRBJ2-1; maybe TRBD2 (7 bases). Read sequence stops 3 residues before the CDR3 end, and the germline J gene provides the missing end. V was clipped by 7 bases and J by 2 bases, with 14 bases between them. Germline V gene sequence: CDR1 KGHDR, CDR2 SFDVKD. The CDR3 runs to 15 residues.

With respect to this clone: Sequencing ends 3 residues short of the CDR3 end; the germline J gene provides the rest. The chain recombines TRBV19 with TRBJ1-2, with D possibly TRBD1 on 6 matching bases. Germline-derived CDR1 and CDR2 are LNHDA and SQIVND (reference sequence). Trimming pared 3 bases from V and 4 bases from J, leaving 15 bases between. This CDR3 is built from 15 residues. CDR3 DNA, as far as it was read: TGTGCCAGTAGTATTCCCACAGGGATCGGCTATGGC. Encoded protein: CASSIPTGIGYG. In full, the CDR3 reads CASSIPTGIGYGYTF. The full variable domain, with the rest looked up from reference TRBV19 and TRBJ1-2, is DGGITQSPKYLFRKEGQNVTLSCEQNLNHDAMYWYRQDPGQGLRLIYYSQIVNDFQKGDIAEGYSVSREKKESFPLTVTSAQKNPTAFYLCASSIPTGIGYGYTFGSGTRLTVV.